This T cell receptor (beta chain) originates from a study of cytomegalovirus exposure and HLA in healthy donors. With 3 bases clipped from V and 2 bases from J, the junction kept 9 bases outside the gene matches. The length of the CDR3 is 16 residues. Germline V lookup: CDR1 SGHAT, CDR2 FQNNGV. About this clone itself: Its antigen is not identified.

Study-wide findings and caveats: Most of the TCR beta V segments (in an earlier analysis) were productive either about 87% or about 30% of the time. In a later analysis, at a false discovery rate of 0.05, roughly 17,000 TCR beta sequences matched HLA alleles.

This PCR relied on a set of 60 Vbeta primers and 13 Jbeta primers. Produced via immunoSEQ multiplex PCR; TCRdb's table is partial and in-frame only. The sample gives 90,000 to 120,000 clones, around 80% of which show up once; roughly an eighth is in the top ten. Sequencing was done on a sample of PBMCs. The V and J genes are TRBV11-2 and TRBJ2-5, with 7 bases that match TRBD2. The sequence was obtained from a male donor in good health and CMV-seropositive. CDR3 sequence: CASSFFGVGGQETQYF. CDR3 DNA sequence: TGTGCCAGCAGCTTTTTCGGTGTGGGGGGGCAAGAGACCCAGTACTTC.